These T cell receptor beta chains were read from a single sample in a study of OX40 agonist ivuxolimab in advanced cancers. Assay: immunoSEQ multiplex PCR; the TCRdb copy retains only in-frame clones and omits some. The top ten clones hold 29% of a sample with about 16,000 clones, 75% to 95% of them seen once. The specimen comprised CD4+ or CD8+ T cells sorted from blood, sampled in a trial of the OX40 agonist ivuxolimab. The receptor set was obtained from an adult with an advanced solid tumor such as melanoma, head and neck, liver or kidney cancer. Each CDR3 is given with its conserved first and last residue. D genes are given only for firm matches. Only some rows state a clone size, as once, few, many or a class for expanded clones.

d_gene	v_gene	abundance	j_gene	CDR3nt	CDR3aa
-	TRBV11-3	-	TRBJ2-7	TGTGCCAGCAGCTTAGATCTTGGCAGGGTGGGCCCCTACGAGCAGTACTTC	CASSLDLGRVGPYEQYF
TRBD2	TRBV6-7	-	TRBJ2-3	TGTGCCAGCAGTCTATTAGGGACTAACACAGATACGCAGTATTTT	CASSLLGTNTDTQYF
-	TRBV27	-	TRBJ2-7	TGTGCCACGCGGCCGGGGACATTAGCATACTACGAGCAGTACTTC	CATRPGTLAYYEQYF
-	TRBV7-6	-	TRBJ2-2	TGTGCCAGCGGGCCTTCGGAGGTATCCTCCAACACCGGGGAGCTGTTTTTT	CASGPSEVSSNTGELFF
TRBD2	TRBV5-1	-	TRBJ2-7	TGCGCCAGCAGCTTGGTAGGTGGAGCGGGAGTCGGGTACGAGCAGTACTTC	CASSLVGGAGVGYEQYF
TRBD2	TRBV10-3	-	TRBJ2-2	TGTGCCACGTGGGCGGGAGCGAACACCGGGGAGCTGTTTTTT	CATWAGANTGELFF
-	TRBV7-6	-	TRBJ2-3	TGTGCCAGCAGCTTAGATCCCCTGGGCGGCCGCACAGATACGCAGTATTTT	CASSLDPLGGRTDTQYF
-	TRBV5-5	-	TRBJ2-1	TGTGCCAGCAGCCGGGACTTCTACAATGAGCAGTTCTTC	CASSRDFYNEQFF
-	TRBV7-9	-	TRBJ1-6	TGTGCCAGCAGCTTAGTACGGGGGTATAATTCACCCCTCCACTTT	CASSLVRGYNSPLHF
-	TRBV5-1	-	TRBJ2-7	TGCGCCAGCCGCCCTTTTTCAGGGGAGTGGACCTACGAGCAGTACTTC	CASRPFSGEWTYEQYF
TRBD1	TRBV5-1	-	TRBJ1-2	TGCGCCAGCAGCAGCACAGGGGTTTATGGCTACACCTTC	CASSSTGVYGYTF
-	TRBV5-5	once	TRBJ2-7	TGTGCCAGCAGCTTGGCGGACAACTACGAGCAGTACTTC	CASSLADNYEQYF
-	TRBV4-3	-	TRBJ2-1	TGCGCCAGTCAGAAGAGGTCCATGGGGCCACCAAATGAGCAGTTCTTC	CASQKRSMGPPNEQFF
-	TRBV2	-	TRBJ2-5	TGTGCCAGCAAAAAAGAGACCCAGTACTTC	CASKKETQYF
-	TRBV2	-	TRBJ2-1	TGTGCCAGCAGGACGGACTTCTCCTACAATGAGCAGTTCTTC	CASRTDFSYNEQFF
TRBD2	TRBV19	-	TRBJ2-7	TGTGCCAGTAGTCCCAAAACTTTAGCGGGGTCCCACGAGCAGTACTTC	CASSPKTLAGSHEQYF
-	TRBV28	-	TRBJ2-1	TGTGCCAGCAGTTTCACCCAAGACCGGAACAATGAGCAGTTCTTC	CASSFTQDRNNEQFF
-	TRBV19	-	TRBJ1-5	TGTGCCAGTAGAACCGACAGCTATAGCAATCAGCCCCAGCATTTT	CASRTDSYSNQPQHF
-	TRBV6-1	-	TRBJ2-5	TGTGCCAGCAGTGAAGGGACAGCACAAGAGACCCAGTACTTC	CASSEGTAQETQYF
TRBD2	TRBV6-5	-	TRBJ2-7	TGTGCCAGCAGTCCCCCTAGCGGGAGTCCCTACGAGCAGTACTTC	CASSPPSGSPYEQYF
TRBD2	TRBV7-8	-	TRBJ2-1	TGTGCCAGCAGACTAGCGGCACCAGGCGATGAGCAGTTCTTC	CASRLAAPGDEQFF
-	TRBV19	-	TRBJ2-1	TGTGCCAGTAGTATCTTCCGGGACACCCATGAGCAGTTCTTC	CASSIFRDTHEQFF
TRBD1	TRBV7-2	-	TRBJ1-5	TGTGCCAGCAGCTTAGGGACAGGGGTCGGTCAGCCCCAGCATTTT	CASSLGTGVGQPQHF
-	TRBV5-6	-	TRBJ2-1	TGTGCCAGCAGCTTGATTCTGTCCTACAATGAGCAGTTCTTC	CASSLILSYNEQFF
-	TRBV27	once	TRBJ2-3	TGTGCCAGCAGTGCCGACTTCTTGGATACGCAGTATTTT	CASSADFLDTQYF
TRBD2	TRBV19	-	TRBJ2-7	TGTGCCAGTGGCTGGGCTAGCGGGAGAAGCGAGCAGTACTTC	CASGWASGRSEQYF
TRBD2	TRBV2	once	TRBJ2-5	TGTGCCACCCAACTAGGTAGCGGGAGGGAGGAGACCCAGTACTTC	CATQLGSGREETQYF
-	TRBV18	-	TRBJ1-4	TGTGCCAGCTCACCAAATCCAGGCTTAGGGAAAAAACTGTTTTTT	CASSPNPGLGKKLFF
-	TRBV5-4	-	TRBJ1-3	TGTGCCAGCAGCTATGGGACACCGCTCTCTGGAAACACCATATATTTT	CASSYGTPLSGNTIYF
-	TRBV5-4	-	TRBJ2-2	TGTGCCAGCAGCGCCGTGGGGGGCCTTGGAACCGGGGAGCTGTTTTTT	CASSAVGGLGTGELFF
TRBD1	TRBV27	-	TRBJ2-3	TGTGCCAGCAGTTTTTACGGGACAGGGGCCCTGCCTTACACAGATACGCAGTATTTT	CASSFYGTGALPYTDTQYF
TRBD2	TRBV29-1	-	TRBJ2-2	TGCAGCGTTGTCAGGACTAGCGGGAGGGCCTTGCACCGGGGAGCTGTTTTT	CSVVRTSGRALHRGAVF
TRBD2	TRBV19	-	TRBJ2-7	TGTGCCAGTAGTATATTAGCGGGAGTGCCCTACGAGCAGTACTTC	CASSILAGVPYEQYF
-	TRBV6-5	once	TRBJ1-1	TGTGCCAGCAGTTACTCGCATAAGGGGACTGAAGCTTTCTTT	CASSYSHKGTEAFF
-	TRBV19	-	TRBJ1-2	TGTGCCAGTAGTATGGGGAGGACGGGACTCCTCTATGGCTACACCTTC	CASSMGRTGLLYGYTF
TRBD2	TRBV19	-	TRBJ2-7	TGTGCCAGTAGTATGGGACTAGCTTACGAGCAGTACTTC	CASSMGLAYEQYF
-	TRBV11-2	-	TRBJ2-7	TGTGCCAGCAGCTTAGTCCGGGTGGACAGAAGCATTTCCTACGAGCAGTACTTC	CASSLVRVDRSISYEQYF
-	TRBV5-5	medium-sized	TRBJ2-1	TGTGCCAGCAGCCCGGACTTCCTTAATGAGCAGTTCTTC	CASSPDFLNEQFF